A single sample gave rise to the 20 T cell receptor beta chains below, sequenced in a study of blood T cell repertoires in COVID-19. Measured with immunoSEQ multiplex PCR; TCRdb has only the in-frame clones, and not every one. There are under 150,000 clones in the sample; approximately 90% occur only once, and just over 3% lies in the top ten. The specimen sequenced was peripheral blood. The receptors come from a woman aged 60 to 75 with active COVID-19.

The CDR3 nucleotides are TGTGCCAGCAGCCAGAGACATCCAGGTCTCTACAATGAGCAGTTCTTC. Protein sequence: CASSQRHPGLYNEQFF. The chain is built from TRBV28 and TRBJ2-1; D not certain. CDR1 MDHEN and CDR2 SYDVKM come from the germline V gene. This CDR3 spans 16 amino acids. Between the trimmed V and J ends, which lost 6 bases and 3 bases, there was a span of 18 bases.

The chain employs TRBV19 and TRBJ2-5, with D unclear. V was clipped by 4 bases and J by 7 bases, with 10 bases between them. The CDR3 runs 12 residues. Germline V gives CDR1 LNHDA, CDR2 SQIVND (reference sequence). The CDR3 nucleotides read TGTGCCAGTAGTACACAGCACGGGACCCAGTACTTC. Amino acid sequence: CASSTQHGTQYF.

CDR3 nucleotide sequence: TGTGCCAGCAGCGTAGTGGCGGGAGGGCCCGGGAATGAGCAGTTCTTC. Translating gives CASSVVAGGPGNEQFF. This rearrangement joins TRBV9 to TRBJ2-1; TRBD2 aligns across 9 bases. V lost 0 bases to trimming and J lost 7 bases; unmatched junction nucleotides: 8. Germline values: CDR1 SGDLS, CDR2 YYNGEE. The CDR3 is made up of 16 amino acids.

V and J are TRBV6-6 and TRBJ2-1; D remains unclear. Germline CDR1 and CDR2: MNHNY and SVGAGI (reference sequence). This CDR3 contains 13 residues. Trimming cost V 7 bases and J 7 bases, with 14 bases left between them. CDR3 coding DNA: TGTGCCAGCACCGGAGCCATCCAGAATGAGCAGTTCTTC. It is translated as CASTGAIQNEQFF.

The rearrangement joins TRBV15 to TRBJ1-1; D not resolved. The CDR3 runs to 13 residues. CDR1 and CDR2 from the germline V gene are LNHNV and YYDKDF (reference sequence). Trimming pared 0 bases from V and 11 bases from J, leaving 13 bases between. Here the CDR3 reads CATSRDTTGIAFF. The CDR3 DNA is TGTGCCACCAGCAGAGACACCACGGGTATCGCTTTCTTT.

In regard to this clone: Other DNA sequences within the sample encode an identical CDR3. The chain links TRBV28 to TRBJ1-1, with 7 bases fitting TRBD1. V was clipped by 5 bases and J by 0 bases; unmatched bases: 3. Germline CDR1 and CDR2: MDHEN and SYDVKM. This CDR3 region has 14 residues. The CDR3 DNA sequence: TGTGCCAGCAGTCCAGGGGGGATGAACACTGAAGCTTTCTTT. Its translation is CASSPGGMNTEAFF. Full variable domain (rest looked up from reference TRBV28 and TRBJ1-1): DVKVTQSSRYLVKRTGEKVFLECVQDMDHENMFWYRQDPGLGLRLIYFSYDVKMKEKGDIPEGYSVSREKKERFSLILESASTNQTSMYLCASSPGGMNTEAFFGQGTRLTVV.

The V call is TRBV5-1, the J call TRBJ2-7; 7 bases line up with TRBD1. The V and J ends lost 4 bases and 4 bases, in that order; junction bases with no gene match: 2. This CDR3 region has 12 residues. CDR1 SGHRS and CDR2 YFSETQ come from the germline V gene. CDR3 nucleotides: TGCGCCAGCAGCCCGGGACAGTACGAGCAGTACTTC. This gives the protein CASSPGQYEQYF.

This chain connects TRBV4-3 to TRBJ2-1, with TRBD2 matching over 7 bases. Germline V gene lookup returns CDR1 LGHNA and CDR2 YSLEER. Trimming removed 4 bases from V and 5 bases from J; junction bases left unmatched: 8. This CDR3 is 15 amino acids long. The CDR3 spells CASSPRLAVDNEQFF. DNA for the CDR3: TGCGCCAGCAGCCCTAGACTAGCAGTTGACAATGAGCAGTTCTTC.

The chain links TRBV7-2 to TRBJ1-5; D remains ambiguous. CDR1 and CDR2 from the germline V gene are SGHTA and FQGNSA. V lost 1 base to trimming and J lost 2 bases, with 21 bases between them. This CDR3 is built from 19 residues. The CDR3 coding sequence is TGTGCCAGCAGCTTAGTCCCTCCCAGGCGCGCCGCAGGCAATCAGCCCCAGCATTTT. Amino acids: CASSLVPPRRAAGNQPQHF.

This chain joins TRBV30 and TRBJ2-2; 12 nucleotides agree with TRBD2. The CDR3 spans 11 residues. Germline CDR1 and CDR2: GTSNPN and SVGIG (reference sequence). The CDR3 DNA reads as TGTGCGACTAGCGGGAGCGGGGAGCTGTTTTTT. Protein product: CATSGSGELFF.

V gene TRBV7-9 combines with J gene TRBJ2-1; D is possibly TRBD1 (5 bases). V gave up 1 base and J gave up 0 bases, with 16 bases separating them. CDR3 length equals 18 residues. CDR1 and CDR2 from the germline V gene are SEHNR and FQNEAQ (reference sequence). The CDR3 region has the DNA TGTGCCAGCAGCTTAGAGGGGTGGTGGGCGGACTCCTACAATGAGCAGTTCTTC. Amino acids: CASSLEGWWADSYNEQFF.

The V gene is TRBV6-2 or TRBV6-3, the J gene TRBJ1-2, with D unresolved. The CDR3 has 11 residues. Trimming took off 5 bases at V and 5 bases at J, with 6 bases between the two ends. Germline-derived CDR1 and CDR2 are MNHEY and SVGEGT. The CDR3 nucleotides read TGTGCCAGCAGTCAGGTATATGGCTACACCTTC. Its protein product is CASSQVYGYTF.

This clone has just one count. The V and J genes are TRBV5-6 and TRBJ2-3, with D hard to call. Trimming shortened V by 0 bases and J by 6 bases, and 14 bases separated the two germline ends. Looked up from germline, CDR1 is SGHDT and CDR2 is YYEEEE. The CDR3 consists of 15 residues. CDR3 residues: CASSLETRALDTQYF. The CDR3 nucleotides read TGTGCCAGCAGCTTGGAAACCCGAGCCTTGGATACGCAGTATTTT.

The chain is built from TRBV19 and TRBJ1-6; the D is unclear. Germline assignment: CDR1 LNHDA and CDR2 SQIVND (reference sequence). Trimming removed 5 bases at V and 0 bases at J, with 8 bases between. CDR3 size: 15 residues. CDR3 in amino acids: CASSEISSYNSPLHF. Here the CDR3 DNA reads TGTGCCAGTAGTGAGATAAGCTCCTATAATTCACCCCTCCACTTT.

The count of this clone is one. The rearrangement joins TRBV19 to TRBJ2-7, with a tentative D call TRBD1 (5 bases). Trimming removed 7 bases from V and 9 bases from J, with 19 bases in between. The V gene's germline CDR1 is LNHDA and CDR2 SQIVND (reference sequence). This CDR3 is built from 13 residues. CDR3 DNA: TGTGCCAGTATGGGCAGGGCCGCCCAAGTGCAGTACTTC. Residues: CASMGRAAQVQYF.

In DNA, the CDR3 is TGTGCCAGCAGTTCACGCGGACAGGGCCAAGAGACCCAGTACTTC. It is translated as CASSSRGQGQETQYF. V gene TRBV28 combines with J gene TRBJ2-5; 8 bases map to TRBD1. Germline assignment: CDR1 MDHEN and CDR2 SYDVKM. Losses at the gene ends were 4 bases for V and 1 base for J; bases not matched to a gene: 5. The CDR3 length is 15 residues.

This chain connects TRBV28 to TRBJ1-5; the match to TRBD1 covers 7 bases. Trimming cost V 3 bases and J 6 bases; bases outside gene matches: 5. Germline V gives CDR1 MDHEN, CDR2 SYDVKM. CDR3 size: 14 residues. The CDR3 sequence is CASSFIQGSQPQHF. The DNA of the CDR3 is TGTGCCAGCAGTTTCATACAGGGGAGTCAGCCCCAGCATTTT. The complete variable domain, with remaining parts taken from reference TRBV28 and TRBJ1-5, reads DVKVTQSSRYLVKRTGEKVFLECVQDMDHENMFWYRQDPGLGLRLIYFSYDVKMKEKGDIPEGYSVSREKKERFSLILESASTNQTSMYLCASSFIQGSQPQHFGDGTRLSIL.

The chain has TRBV2 and TRBJ1-5; 10 bases line up with TRBD1. This CDR3 has 15 residues. The junction had 10 bases not matched to a gene; V was cut back by 8 bases and J by 6 bases. Germline CDR1 reads SNHLY; CDR2 reads FYNNEI. CDR3 loop: CASGPGQGLGQPQHF. The CDR3 nucleotides read TGTGCCAGCGGTCCGGGACAGGGGCTCGGTCAGCCCCAGCATTTT.

The rearrangement links TRBV27 to TRBJ1-2; 7 bases align to TRBD1. The CDR3 covers 14 residues. CDR1 is MNHEY and CDR2 is SMNVEV in the germline V gene (reference sequence). The junction had 12 bases not matched to a gene; V was cut back by 8 bases and J by 6 bases. CDR3 sequence (DNA): TGTGCCAGCGGTAAAACAGGGGTACTCAATGGCTACACCTTC. Translated, it gives CASGKTGVLNGYTF.

The genes are TRBV7-3 and TRBJ2-1; 8 bases match TRBD1. Germline V CDR1 and CDR2: SGHTA, FQGTGA. V lost 3 bases, J lost 4 bases, and 8 bases stayed unmatched. This CDR3 comprises 16 residues. The CDR3 DNA follows: TGTGCCAGCAGCTTCACCGGGACAGGACTATACAATGAGCAGTTCTTC. It translates to CASSFTGTGLYNEQFF. The variable domain in full, with the rest retrieved from reference TRBV7-3 and TRBJ2-1, is GAGVSQTPSNKVTEKGKYVELRCDPISGHTALYWYRQSLGQGPEFLIYFQGTGAADDSGLPNDRFFAVRPEGSVSTLKIQRTERGDSAVYLCASSFTGTGLYNEQFFGPGTRLTVL.